Below, one TCR beta chain is given with its context. Other DNA sequences in this sample translate to the same CDR3. The data were obtained in a study of blood T cell repertoires in COVID-19. Study details: T cells, B-cell-depleted T cells, or PBMCs provided the cDNA or gDNA that served as material.

Trimming cost V 3 bases and J 1 base, with 8 bases left between them. Germline CDR1 and CDR2: KGHSH and LQKENI. The CDR3 is 14 amino acids. In terms of age and location, participants ranged from roughly 18 to 89 years and lived in about two dozen US areas. Sequencing used immunoSEQ multiplex PCR; TCRdb keeps in-frame clones, though not all of them. The repertoire holds a few hundred thousand clones, with about nine tenths as singletons. The sequenced material came from PBMCs or T cells enriched from blood (not recorded which). The chain employs TRBV18 and TRBJ2-3; D ambiguous. The sequence derives from a woman aged 60-70 years who had recovered from COVID-19. CDR3 in amino acids: CASSPTGGTDTQYF. For the CDR3, the DNA is TGTGCCAGCTCACCCACCGGAGGCACAGATACGCAGTATTTT.